The next 27 T cell receptor beta chains were all read from a single sample in a study of T cells after yellow fever vaccination. TCRdb used MiXCR to reprocess the 5' RACE reads, holding one entry per CDR3 protein. The data contain 300,000 or so distinct CDR3 sequences, around 13% of them singletons. The sample was CD4+ T cells sorted from PBMCs, taken 45 days after the yellow fever booster vaccination. These receptor sequences come from a man aged 30 to 45 who received the YFV17D yellow fever vaccine.

This clonotype was seen only a few times. The chain carries TRBV12-3 or TRBV12-4 and TRBJ2-5; tentatively, D is TRBD2 (6 bases). The CDR3 is 13 amino acids. V dropped 2 bases and J dropped 10 bases, with 14 bases sitting between them. CDR3 sequence: CASSLKSAGIQYF. CDR3 sequence (DNA): TGTGCCAGCAGTTTAAAGTCGGCGGGGATCCAGTACTTC.

V is TRBV10-3 and J is TRBJ2-1; 13 bases map to TRBD2. The V segment lost 4 bases and the J segment 7 bases; nucleotides outside the gene matches: 4. Germline V gene data show CDR1 as ENHRY and CDR2 as SYGVKD. The CDR3 sequence is 15 residues long. The CDR3 loop is CAISAGTSGTNEQFF. CDR3 DNA sequence: TGTGCCATCAGTGCCGGGACTAGCGGGACTAATGAGCAGTTCTTC.

The V gene is TRBV7-3, the J gene TRBJ2-1, with TRBD2 identical over 11 bases. The V and J ends lost 5 bases and 6 bases, in that order; junction bases with no gene match: 6. Germline V CDR1 and CDR2: SGHTA, FQGTGA. This CDR3 has 15 amino acids. CDR3 in amino acids: CASSPPGLAANEQFF. CDR3 nucleotides: TGTGCCAGCAGCCCACCGGGACTAGCGGCCAATGAGCAGTTCTTC.

The chain joins TRBV10-3 to TRBJ2-7; D is tentatively TRBD1 or TRBD2 (5 bases each). Trimming cost V 11 bases and J 0 bases, with 11 bases left between them. This CDR3 has 12 residues. Germline values: CDR1 ENHRY, CDR2 SYGVKD. The CDR3 region has the DNA TGTGCCGGGGGTCGTAGCTCCTACGAGCAGTACTTC. Its translation: CAGGRSSYEQYF.

This clonotype was detected only a few times. A read error may produce the germline difference seen at one junction end. The rearrangement uses TRBV12-3 or TRBV12-4 and TRBJ2-3; 9 bases match TRBD2. The CDR3 loop spans 14 amino acids. This chain's CDR3 is CASNLAGVTDTQYF. The DNA of the CDR3 is TGTGCCAGCAATTTAGCGGGAGTGACAGATACGCAGTATTTT.

In its sample, this clonotype was seen a few times. The junction differs from germline at one of its ends, possibly a read error. The chain uses TRBV6-5 and TRBJ1-2; 8 positions match TRBD1. The CDR3 has 12 amino acids. Per germline, CDR1 MNHEY and CDR2 SVGAGI. The CDR3 DNA sequence: TGTGCCAGCAGTGGACAGGGCCGGATTTTCGCCTTC. This codes for CASSGQGRIFAF.

This rearrangement joins TRBV29-1 to TRBJ2-7; D is uncertain. Trimming pared 7 bases from V and 5 bases from J, leaving 18 bases between. The CDR3 covers 13 residues. Germline V gives CDR1 SQVTM, CDR2 ANQGSEA. CDR3 bases: TGCAGCGGGTTAACTACCAGGCCGGACGAGCAGTACTTC. Translated, it gives CSGLTTRPDEQYF.

The chain combines TRBV5-1 with TRBJ2-6, with unresolved D. Trimming shortened V by 3 bases and J by 0 bases, and 10 bases separated the two germline ends. Germline CDR1 and CDR2: SGHRS and YFSETQ. The CDR3 is 16 amino acids. The CDR3 sequence is CASSSDQISGANVLTF. The CDR3 bases are TGCGCCAGCAGCTCGGATCAGATCTCTGGGGCCAACGTCCTGACTTTC.

The gene calls are TRBV18 and TRBJ2-3; D may be TRBD1 (5 bases). CDR1 and CDR2 (germline): KGHSH, LQKENI. The V gene lost 6 bases and the J gene lost 0 bases, with 13 bases spanning the gap. CDR3 length equals 15 residues. CDR3 amino acids: CASSPRQLSTDTQYF. The CDR3 DNA is TGTGCCAGCTCGCCCCGACAGCTCAGCACAGATACGCAGTATTTT.

This clonotype was counted between two and nine times. The V gene is TRBV29-1, the J gene TRBJ2-1; D gene uncertain. CDR1 is SQVTM, CDR2 ANQGSEA, per germline. V shed 2 bases and J shed 10 bases, with 15 bases lying between them. CDR3 length: 13 amino acids. The CDR3 nucleotides are TGCAGCGTTGAATCTTACTCGGTGTCGGAGCAGTTCTTC. Encoded protein: CSVESYSVSEQFF.

The chain recombines TRBV6-5 with TRBJ2-1, with D perhaps matching TRBD2 (5 bases). Trimming took off 3 bases at V and 10 bases at J, with 19 bases between the two ends. CDR3 length equals 15 residues. From germline, CDR1 is MNHEY and CDR2 SVGAGI. This CDR3 reads CASSYEAHGSGEQFF. The CDR3 coding sequence is TGTGCCAGCAGTTATGAAGCACATGGCTCGGGGGAGCAGTTCTTC.

This rearrangement joins TRBV6-6 to TRBJ2-6; D not certain. The V gene's germline CDR1 is MNHNY and CDR2 SVGAGI (reference sequence). This CDR3 has 13 amino acids. Between the trimmed V and J ends, which lost 7 bases and 4 bases, there was a span of 8 bases. The CDR3 is CASKESGANVLTF. As DNA, the CDR3 is TGTGCCAGCAAGGAATCCGGGGCCAACGTCCTGACTTTC.

This clonotype was observed at least ten times. The chain combines TRBV7-9 with TRBJ2-1, with a weak D call TRBD2 (5 bases). This CDR3 has 14 residues. CDR1 and CDR2 (germline): SEHNR, FQNEAQ (reference sequence). The V and J ends lost 3 bases and 6 bases respectively, with 12 bases between them. The CDR3 region is CASSFGAAGNEQFF. DNA for the CDR3: TGTGCCAGCAGCTTTGGAGCGGCAGGCAATGAGCAGTTCTTC.

This clonotype was detected only a few times. V gene TRBV11-2 combines with J gene TRBJ2-3; D not certain. V lost 6 bases and J lost 1, with 11 bases in between. This CDR3 spans 14 amino acids. Germline V gene data show CDR1 as SGHAT and CDR2 as FQNNGV. CDR3 coding DNA: TGTGCCAGCAGTTCTTGGCGAGGCACAGATACGCAGTATTTT. Its protein is CASSSWRGTDTQYF.

This clonotype occurred many times. The rearrangement joins TRBV7-3 to TRBJ2-3; no reliable D call. CDR3 length: 13 residues. Deletions cut 2 bases from V and 0 bases from J, with 3 bases between. CDR1 SGHTA and CDR2 FQGTGA come from the germline V gene. The CDR3 DNA is TGTGCCAGCAGCTTACAAAGCACAGATACGCAGTATTTT. This sequence encodes CASSLQSTDTQYF.

This clonotype was picked up a small number of times. The chain has TRBV18 and TRBJ2-3; a possible D gene is TRBD2 (6 bases). There are 17 residues in the CDR3. Germline CDR1 is KGHSH and CDR2 is LQKENI. Trimming left V 3 bases short and J 2 bases short, with 18 bases between. The CDR3 DNA sequence: TGTGCCAGCTCACCCCTTGGGGACGGGAGCCCCACAGATACGCAGTATTTT. Residues: CASSPLGDGSPTDTQYF.

V gene TRBV20-1 combines with J gene TRBJ1-3; TRBD1 aligns across 7 bases. With 6 bases clipped from V and 4 bases from J, the junction kept 9 bases outside the gene matches. Germline loops: CDR1 DFQATT, CDR2 SNEGSKA (reference sequence). The CDR3 is made up of 14 amino acids. CDR3 sequence reads: CSAAIYRGGNTIYF. The DNA of the CDR3 is TGCAGTGCCGCGATATACAGGGGAGGAAACACCATATATTTT.

The chain couples TRBV29-1 to TRBJ2-1; D is perhaps TRBD2 (6 bases). The CDR3 totals 16 residues. V lost 6 bases and J lost 0, with 18 bases in between. Germline-derived CDR1 and CDR2 are SQVTM and ANQGSEA. In nucleotides, the CDR3 is TGCAGCGTGCTGTCCGATGGGAGGAGCTCCTACAATGAGCAGTTCTTC. Translation: CSVLSDGRSSYNEQFF.

This clonotype occurred a few times. V and J are TRBV20-1 and TRBJ2-1, with 10 bases matching TRBD2. Germline V gives CDR1 DFQATT, CDR2 SNEGSKA (reference sequence). The CDR3 has 15 amino acids. V gave up 6 bases and J gave up 4 bases; unmatched junction bases: 9. For the CDR3, the DNA is TGCAGTGCGCTAAAGACTAGCGGGCGTTACAATGAGCAGTTCTTC. Translated: CSALKTSGRYNEQFF.

The chain uses TRBV5-4 and TRBJ2-7; no firm D call. Germline V gene lookup returns CDR1 SGHNT and CDR2 YYREEE (reference sequence). This CDR3 region has 12 residues. Trimming removed 2 bases at V and 3 bases at J, with 6 bases between. The CDR3 DNA follows: TGTGCCAGCAGCTTCAACCGCTACGAGCAGTACTTC. Protein: CASSFNRYEQYF.

This clonotype has only a few counts. The chain employs TRBV10-3 and TRBJ2-1, with TRBD2 as a possible D gene (6 bases). Germline values: CDR1 ENHRY, CDR2 SYGVKD. Trimming shortened V by 5 bases and J by 7 bases, and 12 bases separated the two germline ends. The CDR3 runs 13 residues. The CDR3 loop reads CAISTGTPNEQFF. CDR3 bases: TGTGCCATCAGTACCGGGACTCCAAATGAGCAGTTCTTC.

Ten or more counts support this clonotype. V usage is TRBV6-5 and J usage is TRBJ2-7; a possible D gene is TRBD1 (5 bases). The CDR3 runs 12 residues. V lost 8 bases to trimming and J lost 5 bases, with 13 bases between them. Per germline, CDR1 MNHEY and CDR2 SVGAGI. CDR3 region: CASGQGSDEQYF. CDR3 bases: TGTGCCAGCGGGCAGGGCTCGGACGAGCAGTACTTC.

The chain is built from TRBV12-3 or TRBV12-4 and TRBJ2-7; D is possibly TRBD1 or TRBD2 (5 bases each). The CDR3 covers 15 residues. Trimming cost V 7 bases and J 6 bases, with 22 bases left between them. CDR3 nucleotide sequence: TGTGCCAGCATTACAATCAGGGAGAAGGCAGCCGAGCAGTACTTC. Its protein product is CASITIREKAAEQYF.

The CDR3 coding sequence is TGTGCCAGCAGGTCCGGACAGGGAACTAGCACAGATACGCAGTATTTT. Residues: CASRSGQGTSTDTQYF. The chain uses TRBV5-8 and TRBJ2-3, with 8 bases identical to TRBD1. J lost 0 bases, V lost 5 bases, and 8 bases had no gene match. There are 16 residues in the CDR3. Germline V gene lookup returns CDR1 SGHTS and CDR2 YDEGEE.

This clonotype was seen a handful of times. The chain is built from TRBV5-1 and TRBJ2-2, with 8 bases lining up with TRBD2. This CDR3 has 18 amino acids. Trimming removed 0 bases from V and 0 bases from J; junction bases left unmatched: 7. The germline V gene has CDR1 SGHRS and CDR2 YFSETQ. The CDR3 spells CASSLGVAGSANTGELFF. Here the CDR3 DNA reads TGCGCCAGCAGCTTGGGGGTAGCGGGATCCGCGAACACCGGGGAGCTGTTTTTT. Drawing the rest from reference TRBV5-1 and TRBJ2-2, the complete variable domain is KAGVTQTPRYLIKTRGQQVTLSCSPISGHRSVSWYQQTPGQGLQFLFEYFSETQRNKGNFPGRFSGRQFSNSRSEMNVSTLELGDSALYLCASSLGVAGSANTGELFFGEGSRLTVL.

The chain links TRBV7-2 to TRBJ2-3; D gene uncertain. From germline, CDR1 is SGHTA and CDR2 FQGNSA. V lost 1 base and J 3 bases, leaving 11 bases between the germline ends. CDR3 length: 15 amino acids. CDR3 sequence reads: CASSLVAVGTDTQYF. Written as DNA, the CDR3 is TGTGCCAGCAGCTTAGTGGCGGTAGGAACAGATACGCAGTATTTT.

This chain uses TRBV7-3 with TRBJ2-1, with TRBD2 identical over 8 bases. The CDR3 is 15 residues long. Germline V lookup: CDR1 SGHTA, CDR2 FQGTGA. After removal of 5 bases from V and 8 bases from J, the junction contained 11 bases not matched to a gene. The CDR3 sequence: CASSRTSGRGDEQFF. As DNA, the CDR3 is TGTGCCAGCAGCAGAACGAGCGGGAGAGGGGATGAGCAGTTCTTC.